Following are 29 T cell receptor beta chains from one sample sequenced in a study of shared clonotypes between healthy human individuals. The naive CD8 subset, CD45RO-negative cells positively selected for CCR7, excluded terminally differentiated effector memory CD45RA+ cells. The assay was immunoSEQ multiplex PCR, and TCRdb's table has in-frame clones only and misses some. The table lists over 750,000 clones, 95% to 97% of them singletons. The sample taken for sequencing was naive CD8+ T cells sorted from blood. These receptors were taken from a man aged 30 to 45 in good health.

This chain connects TRBV15 to TRBJ1-5; no definite D call. CDR3 length: 16 amino acids. The V end was cut by 0 bases, the J end by 14 bases, with 23 bases between. CDR1 and CDR2 from the germline V gene are LNHNV and YYDKDF (reference sequence). The CDR3 is CATSRDQVFGRTPEHF. The CDR3 DNA reads as TGTGCCACCAGCAGAGATCAGGTATTCGGCAGGACTCCCGAGCATTTT.

About this clone: This sample also contains other DNA sequences that code for the same CDR3. The CDR3 loop reads CASSQEGTDTQYF. CDR3 nucleotides: TGTGCCAGCAGCCAAGAAGGGACAGATACGCAGTATTTT. The chain carries TRBV4-2 and TRBJ2-3; D gene uncertain. Trimming took off 0 bases at V and 3 bases at J, with 4 bases between the two ends. CDR3 length: 13 residues. Looked up from germline, CDR1 is LGHNA and CDR2 is YNFKEQ.

This sequence joins TRBV11-2 and TRBJ2-7, with a weak D call TRBD1 (6 bases). Germline-derived CDR1 and CDR2 are SGHAT and FQNNGV. CDR3 length: 16 amino acids. V lost 1 base to trimming and J lost 1 base, with 14 bases between them. CDR3 bases: TGTGCCAGCAGCTTAGGACAGGCTTCCCTTTCCTACGAGCAGTACTTC. It encodes CASSLGQASLSYEQYF. The full variable domain, rest sourced from reference TRBV11-2 and TRBJ2-7, is EAGVAQSPRYKIIEKRQSVAFWCNPISGHATLYWYQQILGQGPKLLIQFQNNGVVDDSQLPKDRFSAERLKGVDSTLKIQPAKLEDSAVYLCASSLGQASLSYEQYFGPGTRLTVT.

The chain joins TRBV7-3 to TRBJ2-3, with D unresolved. The V gene's germline CDR1 is SGHTA and CDR2 FQGTGA. The V end was cut by 1 base, the J end by 5 bases, with 7 bases between. CDR3 length: 13 amino acids. The CDR3 loop reads CASSLNPGDTQYF. The CDR3 DNA follows: TGTGCCAGCAGCTTAAACCCGGGAGATACGCAGTATTTT. The entire variable domain, with the rest obtained from reference TRBV7-3 and TRBJ2-3, is as follows: GAGVSQTPSNKVTEKGKYVELRCDPISGHTALYWYRQSLGQGPEFLIYFQGTGAADDSGLPNDRFFAVRPEGSVSTLKIQRTERGDSAVYLCASSLNPGDTQYFGPGTRLTVL.

The chain recombines TRBV4-1 with TRBJ1-2; 7 nucleotides match TRBD1. This CDR3 has 16 amino acids. Trimming cost V 2 bases and J 8 bases; bases outside gene matches: 14. The germline V gene encodes CDR1 MGHRA and CDR2 YSYEKL. The CDR3 loop reads CASSQNRDRDIGGYTF. The CDR3 DNA is TGCGCCAGCAGCCAAAACCGGGACAGAGATATCGGAGGCTACACCTTC.

This chain joins TRBV7-9 and TRBJ2-7; no firm D call. V was clipped by 4 bases and J by 0 bases, with 10 bases between them. The germline CDR1 and CDR2 sequences are SEHNR and FQNEAQ (reference sequence). The CDR3 is 14 residues long. CDR3 residues: CASSSTRTSYEQYF. For the CDR3, the DNA is TGTGCCAGCAGCTCCACCCGGACCTCCTACGAGCAGTACTTC.

With respect to this clone: This specimen includes other DNA sequences encoding the same CDR3. V gene TRBV5-4 combines with J gene TRBJ2-3; perhaps TRBD1 as D (6 bases). Looked up from germline, CDR1 is SGHNT and CDR2 is YYREEE (reference sequence). Deletions cut 0 bases from V and 3 bases from J, with 11 bases between. CDR3 length: 15 amino acids. The DNA of the CDR3 is TGTGCCAGCAGCTTGGGGGGGCTGGGGACAGATACGCAGTATTTT. Amino acid sequence: CASSLGGLGTDTQYF. Full variable domain (rest looked up from reference TRBV5-4 and TRBJ2-3): ETGVTQSPTHLIKTRGQQVTLRCSSQSGHNTVSWYQQALGQGPQFIFQYYREEENGRGNFPPRFSGLQFPNYSSELNVNALELDDSALYLCASSLGGLGTDTQYFGPGTRLTVL.

The chain is built from TRBV27 and TRBJ2-7; 10 bases align to TRBD1. CDR3 size: 14 residues. Trimming removed 6 bases from V and 4 bases from J; junction bases left unmatched: 6. CDR1 and CDR2 from the germline V gene are MNHEY and SMNVEV (reference sequence). The CDR3 sequence is CASSPGQGLYEQYF. The CDR3 DNA is TGTGCCAGCAGCCCGGGACAGGGGCTTTACGAGCAGTACTTC.

This clone was seen a single time. The rearrangement uses TRBV7-6 and TRBJ2-7, with D perhaps matching TRBD2 (6 bases). Germline CDR1 reads SGHVS; CDR2 reads FNYEAQ. V was trimmed by 3 bases and J by 4 bases, leaving 13 bases between them. This CDR3 contains 14 residues. The DNA for the CDR3 is TGTGCCAGCAGCTTGTCCGGGACTCATTACGAGCAGTACTTC. Translating gives CASSLSGTHYEQYF.

With respect to this clone: Other DNA sequences in this specimen translate into the identical CDR3. This chain uses TRBV27 with TRBJ2-7, with unresolved D. Germline CDR1 reads MNHEY; CDR2 reads SMNVEV (reference sequence). The V end lost 2 bases, the J end lost 3 bases, and 8 bases lay between the germline ends. CDR3 length: 13 residues. The CDR3, as DNA: TGTGCCAGCAGTTTAACCCCGCGCTACGAGCAGTACTTC. This codes for CASSLTPRYEQYF.

This clone was counted a single time. The chain has TRBV27 and TRBJ1-5; no firm D call. There are 15 residues in the CDR3. Germline assignment: CDR1 MNHEY and CDR2 SMNVEV (reference sequence). V shed 3 bases and J shed 1 base, with 10 bases lying between them. The DNA of the CDR3 is TGTGCCAGCAGTTTTCGCGTTGGAAGCAATCAGCCCCAGCATTTT. Encoded protein: CASSFRVGSNQPQHF.

V usage is TRBV25-1 and J usage is TRBJ2-2; no clear D. Germline V CDR1 and CDR2: MGHDK, SYGVNS. The length of the CDR3 is 12 residues. V was trimmed by 2 bases and J by 7 bases, leaving 5 bases between them. The chain's CDR3 is CASSETHGELFF. DNA for the CDR3: TGTGCCAGCAGTGAAACCCACGGGGAGCTGTTTTTT.

The chain carries TRBV25-1 and TRBJ1-2; the match to TRBD1 covers 7 bases. The V gene end was trimmed by 4 bases and the J gene end by 8 bases; junction bases not matched to a gene: 4. In germline, CDR1 is MGHDK, CDR2 SYGVNS. The length of the CDR3 is 12 residues. CDR3 nucleotides: TGTGCCAGCAGTGGCTACAGGGGCGGCTACACCTTC. Translated, it gives CASSGYRGGYTF.

CDR3: CASSLDAGQTYGYTF. In DNA form, the CDR3 reads TGTGCCAGCAGCTTAGATGCGGGACAAACTTATGGCTACACCTTC. The J gene is TRBJ1-2, the V gene TRBV7-9; possible D gene TRBD1, 6 bases. Germline V gene sequence: CDR1 SEHNR, CDR2 FQNEAQ (reference sequence). The CDR3 consists of 15 residues. Trimming pared 1 base from V and 5 bases from J, leaving 14 bases between.

V gene TRBV7-9 combines with J gene TRBJ2-7; D remains unclear. The V and J ends lost 5 bases and 4 bases respectively, with 6 bases between them. Per the germline V gene, CDR1 is SEHNR and CDR2 is FQNEAQ (reference sequence). This CDR3 has 11 amino acids. The DNA for the CDR3 is TGTGCCAGCAGCAAGGGATACGAGCAGTACTTC. This encodes CASSKGYEQYF.

The chain links TRBV7-9 to TRBJ2-7; D possibly matches TRBD1 or TRBD2 (5 bases each). This CDR3 has 13 amino acids. Germline V CDR1 and CDR2: SEHNR, FQNEAQ (reference sequence). The germline V and J ends were trimmed by 3 bases and 6 bases, with 12 bases remaining between them. The CDR3 DNA is TGTGCCAGCAGCTTGAGGGCAGGGCCCGAGCAGTACTTC. Protein: CASSLRAGPEQYF.

This sequence joins TRBV10-1 and TRBJ2-7; 10 bases are a match to TRBD2. The CDR3 is made up of 14 amino acids. Germline values: CDR1 WNHNN, CDR2 SYGVQD (reference sequence). The V gene end was trimmed by 5 bases and the J gene end by 4 bases; junction bases not matched to a gene: 5. The CDR3 DNA sequence: TGCGCCAGCAGTTTCGGGACTAGCGAATACGAGCAGTACTTC. Translation gives CASSFGTSEYEQYF.

The J gene is TRBJ1-2, the V gene TRBV13; unclear D gene. This CDR3 has 13 residues. Germline V gene lookup returns CDR1 PRHDT and CDR2 FYEKMQ (reference sequence). The V and J ends lost 1 base and 6 bases respectively, with 9 bases between them. The CDR3 loop reads CASSLVIGDGYTF. The CDR3 DNA is TGTGCCAGCAGCTTAGTAATCGGGGATGGCTACACCTTC.

The CDR3 nucleotides read TGTGCCAGCAGCCAAGTTCACAGGGTTGGTGGCTACACCTTC. This sequence encodes CASSQVHRVGGYTF. The V and J genes are TRBV4-2 and TRBJ1-2; a weak D match, TRBD1 (6 bases). V lost 1 base to trimming and J lost 7 bases, with 13 bases between them. Germline loops: CDR1 LGHNA, CDR2 YNFKEQ. This CDR3 region has 14 residues.

This chain uses TRBV29-1 with TRBJ1-2; no firm D call. Per the germline V gene, CDR1 is SQVTM and CDR2 is ANQGSEA. The CDR3 length is 11 residues. V was trimmed by 4 bases and J by 8 bases, leaving 11 bases between them. The CDR3 DNA reads as TGCAGCGTTGGCTCAAGGGAAGGCTACACCTTC. Amino acids: CSVGSREGYTF.

The V call is TRBV2, the J call TRBJ1-2; maybe TRBD1 (5 bases). The germline CDR1 and CDR2 sequences are SNHLY and FYNNEI. The V end was cut by 2 bases, the J end by 4 bases, with 14 bases between. This CDR3 contains 15 residues. The DNA of the CDR3 is TGTGCCAGCAGTGAAACCAGCGGCGGGGGCTATGGCTACACCTTC. It codes for CASSETSGGGYGYTF.

The chain is built from TRBV7-8 and TRBJ2-7; no definite D call. CDR3 length: 14 amino acids. The V end lost 4 bases, the J end lost 1 base, and 11 bases lay between the germline ends. The germline V gene encodes CDR1 SGHVS and CDR2 FQNEAQ. The CDR3 sequence: CASSSALLSYEQYF. CDR3 bases: TGTGCCAGCAGCTCCGCCTTACTTTCCTACGAGCAGTACTTC.

J is TRBJ1-3 and V is TRBV9; D is unclear. CDR3 size: 13 residues. Germline loops: CDR1 SGDLS, CDR2 YYNGEE. V was cut by 4 bases and J by 3 bases, with 8 bases left in between. The CDR3 DNA reads as TGTGCCAGCAGCCCCATCCGTGGAAACACCATATATTTT. Translating it yields CASSPIRGNTIYF.

Comments on this clone: Other DNA sequences of this sample code for an identical CDR3. The genes are TRBV27 and TRBJ1-5; D is unclear. V gave up 5 bases and J gave up 1 base, with 9 bases separating them. The CDR3 length is 14 residues. Germline values: CDR1 MNHEY, CDR2 SMNVEV (reference sequence). CDR3 in amino acids: CASSQGLSNQPQHF. In DNA form, the CDR3 reads TGTGCCAGCAGTCAAGGACTGAGCAATCAGCCCCAGCATTTT.

The DNA for the CDR3 is TGTGCCAGCAGCCCCTTCCTCAGGACTGAAGCTTTCTTT. Translation gives CASSPFLRTEAFF. This sequence joins TRBV11-2 and TRBJ1-1, with D uncertain. The V end was cut by 5 bases, the J end by 5 bases, with 12 bases between. Germline V gives CDR1 SGHAT, CDR2 FQNNGV. This CDR3 is built from 13 residues.

The chain recombines TRBV5-5 with TRBJ2-1; D unresolved. The CDR3 runs 16 residues. Trimming took off 3 bases at V and 2 bases at J, with 15 bases between the two ends. The germline V gene encodes CDR1 SGHKS and CDR2 YYEKEE (reference sequence). The CDR3 reads CASSYSRSSAYNEQFF. The CDR3 coding sequence is TGTGCCAGCAGCTACTCCAGGAGCTCTGCCTACAATGAGCAGTTCTTC.

The rearrangement uses TRBV2 and TRBJ1-1, with a tentative D call TRBD1 (6 bases). The CDR3 contains 11 residues. Trimming stripped 6 bases from V and 11 bases from J, with 13 bases between. Germline assignment: CDR1 SNHLY and CDR2 FYNNEI. Here the CDR3 DNA reads TGTGCCAGCAGGGGGGCCCGAGGGGCTTTCTTT. Amino acid sequence: CASRGARGAFF. Full variable domain (remainder filled in from reference TRBV2 and TRBJ1-1): EPEVTQTPSHQVTQMGQEVILRCVPISNHLYFYWYRQILGQKVEFLVSFYNNEISEKSEIFDDQFSVERPDGSNFTLKIRSTKLEDSAMYFCASRGARGAFFGQGTRLTVV.

The chain has TRBV29-1 and TRBJ2-1; 11 nucleotides align to TRBD1. Germline CDR1 is SQVTM and CDR2 is ANQGSEA. J gave up 6 bases and V 6 bases, and 7 bases lay outside the gene matches. This CDR3 region has 14 residues. The CDR3 reads CSVPDRGLSNEQFF. The CDR3 nucleotides read TGCAGCGTCCCGGACAGGGGGCTGTCCAATGAGCAGTTCTTC.

The chain links TRBV7-9 to TRBJ2-7; 11 bases map to TRBD2. The CDR3 has 16 amino acids. Trimming at V came to 6 bases and at J to 3 bases, leaving 10 bases not matched to a gene. From germline, CDR1 is SEHNR and CDR2 FQNEAQ (reference sequence). The CDR3 DNA sequence: TGTGCCAGCAGAAAGACATCGGGACTAGCGGACTACGAGCAGTACTTC. It translates to CASRKTSGLADYEQYF.